Below are 28 T cell receptor beta chains sequenced from a single sample in a study of graft-versus-host responses after intestinal transplantation. Libraries were prepared by immunoSEQ multiplex PCR; TCRdb keeps only in-frame clonotypes and omits some of them. The repertoire holds some 130,000 clones, with roughly 96% as singletons. These receptors have no identified antigens. This sample comprised unstimulated CD8+ T cells sorted from spleen or lymph node cells, obtained before intestinal transplant. The receptors were sampled from a human donor who received an intestinal transplant.

This chain joins TRBV10-3 and TRBJ2-7; D may be TRBD1 (6 bases). CDR1 ENHRY and CDR2 SYGVKD come from the germline V gene. Trimming shortened V by 10 bases and J by 0 bases, and 13 bases separated the two germline ends. The CDR3 extends over 13 amino acids. The chain's CDR3 is CATLRDTSYEQYF. The CDR3 DNA follows: TGTGCCACGCTCCGGGACACCTCCTACGAGCAGTACTTC.

The J gene is TRBJ1-4, the V gene TRBV27, with 9 bases identical to TRBD1. The CDR3 is 14 residues long. V lost 8 bases, J lost 6 bases, and 7 bases stayed unmatched. Germline loops: CDR1 MNHEY, CDR2 SMNVEV (reference sequence). Here the CDR3 DNA reads TGTGCCAGCTCCAGGGACAGGGCCCATGAAAAACTGTTTTTT. The encoded protein is CASSRDRAHEKLFF. The complete variable domain, with remaining parts taken from reference TRBV27 and TRBJ1-4, reads EAQVTQNPRYLITVTGKKLTVTCSQNMNHEYMSWYRQDPGLGLRQIYYSMNVEVTDKGDVPEGYKVSRKEKRNFPLILESPSPNQTSLYFCASSRDRAHEKLFFGSGTQLSVL.

This sequence joins TRBV6-5 and TRBJ2-5, with TRBD1 identical over 9 bases. Unmatched junction bases numbered 0, after V lost 2 bases and J lost 5 bases. Germline V lookup: CDR1 MNHEY, CDR2 SVGAGI. The CDR3 is made up of 13 amino acids. CDR3 in amino acids: CASSYGQGETQYF. CDR3 nucleotide sequence: TGTGCCAGCAGTTACGGACAGGGGGAGACCCAGTACTTC.

J is TRBJ2-3 and V is TRBV7-8; 8 bases fit TRBD2. Germline values: CDR1 SGHVS, CDR2 FQNEAQ. This CDR3 contains 13 residues. J lost 3 bases, V lost 8 bases, and 4 bases had no gene match. This CDR3 is CASGGLVTDTQYF. CDR3 nucleotides: TGTGCCAGCGGGGGACTAGTGACAGATACGCAGTATTTT.

This chain links TRBV5-1 with TRBJ2-7; TRBD2 matches 10 bases. The CDR3 covers 16 residues. Germline assignment: CDR1 SGHRS and CDR2 YFSETQ. The V gene end was trimmed by 0 bases and the J gene end by 2 bases; junction bases not matched to a gene: 5. CDR3 amino acids: CASSLEITSGAYEQYF. CDR3 nucleotide sequence: TGCGCCAGCAGCTTGGAAATCACTAGCGGGGCCTACGAGCAGTACTTC.

This CDR3 reads CASSFRLPPGGSPYGGYTF. The CDR3 DNA reads TGTGCCAGCAGTTTCAGGTTGCCCCCTGGTGGCAGCCCCTACGGTGGCTACACCTTC. This chain connects TRBV28 to TRBJ1-2; no definite D call. The germline V and J ends were trimmed by 3 bases and 7 bases, with 30 bases remaining between them. CDR1 and CDR2 (germline): MDHEN, SYDVKM. The CDR3 loop spans 19 amino acids.

A single count supports this clone. The chain employs TRBV14 and TRBJ2-2; 7 nucleotides match TRBD1. The ends lost 7 bases at V and 6 bases at J; junction bases unmatched: 5. The CDR3 has 13 residues. Germline V CDR1 and CDR2: SGHDN, FVKESK. The CDR3 loop reads CASNPTGSGELFF. As DNA, the CDR3 is TGTGCCAGCAACCCGACAGGGTCCGGGGAGCTGTTTTTT.

The chain combines TRBV7-9 with TRBJ1-2; a weak D match, TRBD1 (5 bases). V gave up 3 bases and J gave up 4 bases, with 9 bases separating them. CDR3 length: 13 amino acids. From germline, CDR1 is SEHNR and CDR2 FQNEAQ (reference sequence). CDR3 sequence (DNA): TGTGCCAGCAGCTTTGGGACCCCCTATGGCTACACCTTC. Translation gives CASSFGTPYGYTF. The variable domain in full, with the rest retrieved from reference TRBV7-9 and TRBJ1-2, is DTGVSQNPRHKITKRGQNVTFRCDPISEHNRLYWYRQTLGQGPEFLTYFQNEAQLEKSRLLSDRFSAERPKGSFSTLEIQRTEQGDSAMYLCASSFGTPYGYTFGSGTRLTVV.

This chain joins TRBV9 and TRBJ2-6; perhaps TRBD1 as D (6 bases). Trimming stripped 4 bases from V and 0 bases from J, with 14 bases between. Germline V lookup: CDR1 SGDLS, CDR2 YYNGEE. The CDR3 covers 17 residues. The CDR3 nucleotides read TGTGCCAGCAGCCCTTGGACAGCTCTCTCTGGGGCCAACGTCCTGACTTTC. It is translated as CASSPWTALSGANVLTF.

V gene TRBV15 combines with J gene TRBJ2-1, with TRBD2 matching 7 bases. This CDR3 contains 13 residues. The germline V gene has CDR1 LNHNV and CDR2 YYDKDF (reference sequence). Unmatched junction bases numbered 4, after V lost 3 bases and J lost 8 bases. CDR3 protein: CATSSGGRYEQFF. The CDR3, as DNA: TGTGCCACCAGCAGCGGCGGGAGATATGAGCAGTTCTTC.

The rearrangement uses TRBV27 and TRBJ2-1, with 11 bases identical to TRBD2. The V gene's germline CDR1 is MNHEY and CDR2 SMNVEV (reference sequence). J lost 7 bases, V lost 1 base, and 3 bases had no gene match. This CDR3 is 15 amino acids long. The CDR3 DNA reads TGTGCCAGCAGTTTATTTAGCGGGAGGGTGAATGAGCAGTTCTTC. Protein: CASSLFSGRVNEQFF.

The chain employs TRBV5-5 and TRBJ1-1; no firm D call. Germline V gene lookup returns CDR1 SGHKS and CDR2 YYEKEE (reference sequence). V gave up 0 bases and J gave up 2 bases, with 8 bases separating them. The CDR3 has 14 amino acids. The CDR3 loop is CASSLVWGNTEAFF. The DNA of the CDR3 is TGTGCCAGCAGCTTGGTTTGGGGAAACACTGAAGCTTTCTTT.

The chain employs TRBV19 and TRBJ1-1; D not resolved. V lost 2 bases and J 4 bases, leaving 14 bases between the germline ends. The CDR3 covers 15 residues. From germline, CDR1 is LNHDA and CDR2 SQIVND (reference sequence). DNA for the CDR3: TGTGCCAGTAGTATACGAGAGCGAAAAATCACTGAAGCTTTCTTT. Its protein product is CASSIRERKITEAFF.

This clone occurred once. J is TRBJ2-7 and V is TRBV27; no firm D call. This CDR3 has 12 amino acids. V lost 4 bases and J 1 base, leaving 5 bases between the germline ends. Germline CDR1 reads MNHEY; CDR2 reads SMNVEV (reference sequence). CDR3: CASSSLSYEQYF. For the CDR3, the DNA is TGTGCCAGCAGTTCCCTATCCTACGAGCAGTACTTC.

The gene calls are TRBV25-1 and TRBJ1-1; D uncertain. Trimming removed 6 bases from V and 0 bases from J, with 14 bases in between. There are 15 residues in the CDR3. The germline V gene has CDR1 MGHDK and CDR2 SYGVNS. CDR3: CASREDGYMNTEAFF. The CDR3 region has the DNA TGTGCCAGCAGAGAGGACGGCTACATGAACACTGAAGCTTTCTTT. The complete variable domain, with remaining parts taken from reference TRBV25-1 and TRBJ1-1, reads EADIYQTPRYLVIGTGKKITLECSQTMGHDKMYWYQQDPGMELHLIHYSYGVNSTEKGDLSSESTVSRIRTEHFPLTLESARPSHTSQYLCASREDGYMNTEAFFGQGTRLTVV.

V usage is TRBV7-9 and J usage is TRBJ2-7; 12 nucleotides agree with TRBD2. CDR1 is SEHNR and CDR2 is FQNEAQ in the germline V gene (reference sequence). This CDR3 is built from 17 residues. Losses at the gene ends were 5 bases for V and 3 bases for J; bases not matched to a gene: 11. The DNA for the CDR3 is TGTGCCAGCAGCCTCCCCCTCCCTAGCGGGGGGGACTACGAGCAGTACTTC. Translation: CASSLPLPSGGDYEQYF.

The rearrangement uses TRBV27 and TRBJ2-7; D is possibly TRBD1 (5 bases). The CDR3 sequence is 14 residues long. With 6 bases removed from V and 5 bases from J, the gap between germline ends came to 17 bases. Germline values: CDR1 MNHEY, CDR2 SMNVEV (reference sequence). The CDR3 DNA reads TGTGCCAGCAGCGTGGGCCAGGGCAATCACGAGCAGTACTTC. It encodes CASSVGQGNHEQYF.

CDR3: CASSGTFFYVGVSEQFF. As DNA, the CDR3 is TGCGCCAGCAGCGGGACTTTCTTTTACGTGGGAGTTAGTGAGCAGTTCTTC. The rearrangement joins TRBV5-1 to TRBJ2-1, with D perhaps matching TRBD2 (6 bases). V lost 4 bases and J 9 bases, leaving 26 bases between the germline ends. Per the germline V gene, CDR1 is SGHRS and CDR2 is YFSETQ. This CDR3 contains 17 residues.

This chain joins TRBV29-1 and TRBJ1-2; 7 bases match TRBD1. CDR3 length equals 11 residues. V lost 6 bases to trimming and J lost 6 bases; unmatched junction nucleotides: 4. Germline V lookup: CDR1 SQVTM, CDR2 ANQGSEA. The CDR3 reads CSVTGDDGYTF. The CDR3, as DNA: TGCAGCGTCACAGGGGATGATGGCTACACCTTC.

V and J are TRBV9 and TRBJ1-2, with 7 bases identical to TRBD1. The junction had 1 base not matched to a gene; V was cut back by 3 bases and J by 2 bases. Germline CDR1 SGDLS, CDR2 YYNGEE. The CDR3 runs to 13 residues. In nucleotides, the CDR3 is TGTGCCAGCAGCGGACAGGGAAACTATGGCTACACCTTC. It is translated as CASSGQGNYGYTF. The full variable domain, rest sourced from reference TRBV9 and TRBJ1-2, is DSGVTQTPKHLITATGQRVTLRCSPRSGDLSVYWYQQSLDQGLQFLIQYYNGEERAKGNILERFSAQQFPDLHSELNLSSLELGDSALYFCASSGQGNYGYTFGSGTRLTVV.

The chain carries TRBV30 and TRBJ2-1; D not resolved. The germline V gene has CDR1 GTSNPN and CDR2 SVGIG (reference sequence). The CDR3 has 14 amino acids. V gave up 3 bases and J gave up 8 bases, with 17 bases separating them. The CDR3 here is CAWSGRVSGDEQFF. As DNA, the CDR3 is TGTGCCTGGAGCGGACGGGTTTCTGGGGATGAGCAGTTCTTC. Together with reference TRBV30 and TRBJ2-1, the CDR3 gives the full variable domain: SQTIHQWPATLVQPVGSPLSLECTVEGTSNPNLYWYRQAAGRGLQLLFYSVGIGQISSEVPQNLSASRPQDRQFILSSKKLLLSDSGFYLCAWSGRVSGDEQFFGPGTRLTVL.

V is TRBV29-1 and J is TRBJ2-7; 8 nucleotides agree with TRBD2. The CDR3 has 14 amino acids. Germline assignment: CDR1 SQVTM and CDR2 ANQGSEA. V lost 7 bases, J lost 2 bases, and 10 bases stayed unmatched. CDR3 coding DNA: TGCAGCGCATTTTTAGCGGGGCGACCCTACGAGCAGTACTTC. This translates into CSAFLAGRPYEQYF.

V usage is TRBV27 and J usage is TRBJ2-1; D perhaps matches TRBD2 (5 bases). CDR1 is MNHEY and CDR2 is SMNVEV in the germline V gene (reference sequence). V was shortened by 0 bases and J by 4 bases, with 25 bases between the two germline ends. The CDR3 has 20 amino acids. CDR3 nucleotides: TGTGCCAGCAGTTTATCTTTTGAACTAGGGAGATACGGGGTATACAATGAGCAGTTCTTC. Its protein product is CASSLSFELGRYGVYNEQFF.

The chain has TRBV4-3 and TRBJ2-3; 8 bases are shared with TRBD2. CDR1 and CDR2 from the germline V gene are LGHNA and YSLEER. Trimming took 0 bases from V and 5 from J; bases not matched to a gene: 16. This CDR3 comprises 19 residues. CDR3 nucleotides: TGCGCCAGCAGCCAAGACCTATTTACAGCGGGAGTGTGGGGAGATACGCAGTATTTT. Residues: CASSQDLFTAGVWGDTQYF.

The V gene is TRBV7-8, the J gene TRBJ2-5; the match to TRBD2 covers 11 bases. The J call may be incorrect, as the DNA end agrees better with TRBJ2-7. In germline, CDR1 is SGHVS, CDR2 FQNEAQ. The CDR3 is made up of 16 amino acids. CDR3: CASSFRLAGITYEQYF. In DNA form, the CDR3 reads TGTGCCAGCAGCTTCAGACTAGCGGGAATAACCTACGAGCAGTACTTC.

The V gene is TRBV11-2, the J gene TRBJ2-1; 10 positions agree with TRBD2. Germline V gives CDR1 SGHAT, CDR2 FQNNGV. This CDR3 comprises 16 residues. Unmatched junction bases numbered 10, after V lost 5 bases and J lost 6 bases. In nucleotides, the CDR3 is TGTGCCAGCAGCACCCTGAGCGGGAGGGCCATCAATGAGCAGTTCTTC. Its protein is CASSTLSGRAINEQFF.

This sequence joins TRBV9 and TRBJ1-2; D remains unclear. Deletions cut 6 bases from V and 6 bases from J, with 15 bases between. The CDR3 spans 13 residues. The germline CDR1 and CDR2 sequences are SGDLS and YYNGEE. CDR3 in amino acids: CASTLSNQHGYTF. Written as DNA, the CDR3 is TGTGCCAGCACCCTAAGTAACCAGCATGGCTACACCTTC.

This clone was seen a handful of times. The chain links TRBV28 to TRBJ1-3, with D unclear. The germline gives CDR1 MDHEN, CDR2 SYDVKM. The CDR3 covers 11 residues. The germline V and J ends were trimmed by 10 bases and 4 bases, with 8 bases remaining between them. CDR3 residues: CATSRGNTIYF. CDR3 coding DNA: TGTGCCACTTCCAGGGGAAACACCATATATTTT.